These 9 T cell receptor beta chains were all obtained from the same sample, sequenced in a study of immune cell composition in non-small cell lung cancer. The normal lung sample lay at least 3 cm, and maximally far, from the tumour. TCRdb keeps only in-frame clones here, not all; method: immunoSEQ multiplex PCR. The sample records 7,500 to 10,000 clones, 70% to 80% being singletons. Specimen: non-adjacent lung tissue. These receptors were obtained from a human donor with non-small cell lung cancer.

The CDR3 DNA follows: TGTGCCAGCAGCTCCCGGCGGGGGGGCCGCGGCACAGATACGCAGTATTTT. It codes for CASSSRRGGRGTDTQYF. The V and J genes are TRBV7-2 and TRBJ2-3; 9 nucleotides match TRBD2. Germline V lookup: CDR1 SGHTA, CDR2 FQGNSA. V shed 4 bases and J 1 base; nucleotides not matched to a gene: 9. This CDR3 has 17 amino acids.

This chain uses TRBV9 with TRBJ2-2; 10 positions match TRBD2. Germline CDR1 reads SGDLS; CDR2 reads YYNGEE. The trim removed 5 bases at V and 5 bases at J, leaving 12 bases unmatched. The CDR3 length is 17 residues. The CDR3, as DNA: TGTGCCAGCAGTATACCACCTAGCGGGAGTCGAACCGGGGAGCTGTTTTTT. Amino acid sequence: CASSIPPSGSRTGELFF.

The chain recombines TRBV28 with TRBJ1-5; D perhaps matches TRBD1 (6 bases). The CDR3 totals 15 residues. Germline CDR1 reads MDHEN; CDR2 reads SYDVKM. V was pared by 7 bases and J by 0 bases, with 13 bases between. CDR3 in amino acids: CASKWGTHSNQPQHF. The CDR3 region has the DNA TGTGCCAGCAAGTGGGGGACACATAGCAATCAGCCCCAGCATTTT.

The rearrangement links TRBV28 to TRBJ1-2; the D is unclear. This CDR3 is 15 amino acids long. The V and J ends lost 10 bases and 2 bases respectively, with 20 bases between them. The germline V gene has CDR1 MDHEN and CDR2 SYDVKM. The CDR3 coding sequence is TGTGCCACTAATGGGCCACGAAAGAAAAACTATGGCTACACCTTC. It translates to CATNGPRKKNYGYTF.

The rearrangement links TRBV29-1 to TRBJ2-6; D is perhaps TRBD2 (7 bases). V gave up 5 bases and J gave up 1 base, with 15 bases separating them. From germline, CDR1 is SQVTM and CDR2 ANQGSEA. The CDR3 has 16 residues. CDR3 bases: TGCAGCGTTCAGCGGGACACTGATTCTGGGGCCAACGTCCTGACTTTC. It specifies CSVQRDTDSGANVLTF.

The V gene is TRBV5-1, the J gene TRBJ2-2; no clear D. The CDR3 length is 15 residues. CDR1 SGHRS and CDR2 YFSETQ come from the germline V gene. Trimming pared 0 bases from V and 0 bases from J, leaving 6 bases between. DNA of the CDR3: TGCGCCAGCAGCTTGGCCAGCGCGAACACCGGGGAGCTGTTTTTT. Translation: CASSLASANTGELFF.

This chain uses TRBV28 with TRBJ2-7; the D gene is possibly TRBD2 (7 bases). The CDR3 loop spans 16 amino acids. The V gene's germline CDR1 is MDHEN and CDR2 SYDVKM. V lost 3 bases, J lost 1 base, and 16 bases lay in between. CDR3 loop: CASSFQRGTNSYEQYF. CDR3 nucleotides: TGTGCCAGCAGTTTTCAAAGGGGGACTAATTCCTACGAGCAGTACTTC.

This clone was detected only once. V gene TRBV19 combines with J gene TRBJ2-2; D not certain. Trimming pared 7 bases from V and 5 bases from J, leaving 17 bases between. Germline CDR1 and CDR2: LNHDA and SQIVND (reference sequence). CDR3 length equals 15 residues. CDR3 nucleotide sequence: TGTGCCAGTACCAAAAGTGACTTCTATACCGGGGAGCTGTTTTTT. This codes for CASTKSDFYTGELFF. Drawing the rest from reference TRBV19 and TRBJ2-2, the complete variable domain is DGGITQSPKYLFRKEGQNVTLSCEQNLNHDAMYWYRQDPGQGLRLIYYSQIVNDFQKGDIAEGYSVSREKKESFPLTVTSAQKNPTAFYLCASTKSDFYTGELFFGEGSRLTVL.

The rearrangement joins TRBV19 to TRBJ2-3; perhaps TRBD1 as D (6 bases). CDR1 and CDR2 from the germline V gene are LNHDA and SQIVND (reference sequence). V was trimmed by 4 bases and J by 2 bases, leaving 7 bases between them. The CDR3 length is 13 residues. The CDR3 region has the DNA TGTGCCAGTAGTAGGACAGTCACAGATACGCAGTATTTT. This codes for CASSRTVTDTQYF. The complete variable domain, with remaining parts taken from reference TRBV19 and TRBJ2-3, reads DGGITQSPKYLFRKEGQNVTLSCEQNLNHDAMYWYRQDPGQGLRLIYYSQIVNDFQKGDIAEGYSVSREKKESFPLTVTSAQKNPTAFYLCASSRTVTDTQYFGPGTRLTVL.